A single sample gave rise to the 15 T cell receptor beta chains below, sequenced in a study of beta chain features in type 1 diabetes. Expressed TCRB transcripts were sequenced because the entire RNA isolate underwent reverse transcription. Assay used: immunoSEQ multiplex PCR; TCRdb lists only in-frame clones, some missing. The sample has 250,000 or so clones, 68% seen once; the top ten hold approximately 0.05%. Sequencing input: naive CD4+ T cells from blood. These receptors originate from a man between 25 and 39 years old in good health.

The chain carries TRBV9 and TRBJ2-2, with a possible D match to TRBD1 (5 bases). The CDR3 consists of 17 residues. V dropped 0 bases and J dropped 5 bases, with 17 bases sitting between them. Germline V gene lookup returns CDR1 SGDLS and CDR2 YYNGEE. The DNA of the CDR3 is TGTGCCAGCAGCGTAGGAGTCTCGGCAGGGCCGACCGGGGAGCTGTTTTTT. Translated, it gives CASSVGVSAGPTGELFF.

Regarding this clone: The sample has other DNA sequences that encode this CDR3 too. The chain uses TRBV10-3 and TRBJ2-7; D is uncertain. V lost 2 bases and J lost 3, with 5 bases in between. Germline V gives CDR1 ENHRY, CDR2 SYGVKD. CDR3 length: 12 residues. In nucleotides, the CDR3 is TGTGCCATCAGTGAGAGTGGCTACGAGCAGTACTTC. As protein: CAISESGYEQYF.

The V call is TRBV18, the J call TRBJ2-7; D not certain. Trimming cost V 6 bases and J 4 bases, with 16 bases left between them. The CDR3 has 14 amino acids. Germline CDR1 is KGHSH and CDR2 is LQKENI. As DNA, the CDR3 is TGTGCCAGCTCCTCAAATAGCTTCGGGTACGAGCAGTACTTC. It translates to CASSSNSFGYEQYF.

The chain employs TRBV6-6 and TRBJ2-1; 10 bases fit TRBD1. CDR1 MNHNY and CDR2 SVGAGI come from the germline V gene (reference sequence). V dropped 5 bases and J dropped 5; count of bases not matched to a gene: 6. The CDR3 spans 15 residues. The CDR3 reads CASSTGTGDNNEQFF. The CDR3 region has the DNA TGTGCCAGCAGTACCGGGACAGGGGATAACAATGAGCAGTTCTTC.

This rearrangement joins TRBV23-1 to TRBJ2-3, with a possible D match to TRBD1 (6 bases). TRBV23-1 is annotated as an ORF whose role is uncertain. Trimming left V 4 bases short and J 0 bases short, with 17 bases between. This CDR3 region has 17 residues. CDR3 amino acids: CASSLRQDISSTDTQYF. In DNA, the CDR3 is TGCGCCAGCAGTCTCAGACAGGACATTTCTAGCACAGATACGCAGTATTTT.

The rearrangement uses TRBV14 and TRBJ2-7; D may be TRBD2 (6 bases). This CDR3 contains 15 residues. The germline V and J ends were trimmed by 4 bases and 6 bases, with 19 bases remaining between them. CDR1 is SGHDN, CDR2 FVKESK, per germline. CDR3 sequence reads: CASSPFGQGGAEQYF. For the CDR3, the DNA is TGTGCCAGCAGCCCCTTTGGCCAGGGAGGAGCCGAGCAGTACTTC.

A note on this clone: Other DNA sequences of this sample code for an identical CDR3. The rearrangement links TRBV30 to TRBJ2-5; D is unclear. The germline gives CDR1 GTSNPN, CDR2 SVGIG (reference sequence). The CDR3 contains 13 residues. Trimming stripped 0 bases from V and 2 bases from J, with 7 bases between. This CDR3 reads CAWSVRSQETQYF. The CDR3 bases are TGTGCCTGGAGTGTTCGTTCACAAGAGACCCAGTACTTC.

The chain employs TRBV30 and TRBJ2-5, with no clear D. The CDR3 has 14 residues. V was clipped by 4 bases and J by 5 bases, with 17 bases between them. Germline V gives CDR1 GTSNPN, CDR2 SVGIG (reference sequence). CDR3 sequence (DNA): TGTGCCTGGAATTCGGCCTATGCCTCGGAGACCCAGTACTTC. Amino acids: CAWNSAYASETQYF. The full variable domain, in which reference TRBV30 and TRBJ2-5 provide the parts outside the CDR3, is SQTIHQWPATLVQPVGSPLSLECTVEGTSNPNLYWYRQAAGRGLQLLFYSVGIGQISSEVPQNLSASRPQDRQFILSSKKLLLSDSGFYLCAWNSAYASETQYFGPGTRLLVL.

The chain links TRBV27 to TRBJ1-1; D is possibly TRBD1 (5 bases). Trimming shortened V by 7 bases and J by 1 base, and 13 bases separated the two germline ends. CDR3 length equals 14 residues. Germline assignment: CDR1 MNHEY and CDR2 SMNVEV (reference sequence). CDR3 sequence (DNA): TGTGCCAGCATGTTAGGAGGGGAGAACACTGAAGCTTTCTTT. Its protein product is CASMLGGENTEAFF.

This chain uses TRBV2 with TRBJ2-1, with D possibly being TRBD1 (6 bases). The V and J ends lost 8 bases and 8 bases respectively, with 25 bases between them. The length of the CDR3 is 16 residues. Germline V gene sequence: CDR1 SNHLY, CDR2 FYNNEI. The chain's CDR3 is CASGRGTLIQVDEQFF. The CDR3 coding sequence is TGTGCCAGCGGAAGGGGGACGCTTATTCAGGTGGATGAGCAGTTCTTC.

The chain uses TRBV30 and TRBJ2-1; no clear D. V lost 2 bases to trimming and J lost 8 bases, with 16 bases between them. Germline V lookup: CDR1 GTSNPN, CDR2 SVGIG (reference sequence). The CDR3 totals 14 residues. The CDR3 here is CAWSPPPGGHEQFF. The DNA of the CDR3 is TGTGCCTGGAGTCCACCTCCCGGTGGGCATGAGCAGTTCTTC.

The gene calls are TRBV28 and TRBJ2-1; 8 bases match TRBD2. V lost 1 base to trimming and J lost 8 bases; unmatched junction nucleotides: 7. Germline CDR1 MDHEN, CDR2 SYDVKM. This CDR3 spans 15 amino acids. This CDR3 is CASSLLLAVKDEQFF. CDR3 DNA: TGTGCCAGCAGTTTATTACTAGCGGTGAAGGATGAGCAGTTCTTC.

In regard to this clone: Other DNA sequences within the sample encode an identical CDR3. The chain is built from TRBV7-2 and TRBJ2-3; 8 bases align to TRBD2. CDR1 and CDR2 from the germline V gene are SGHTA and FQGNSA. V lost 1 base and J lost 4; bases outside the gene matches: 4. The CDR3 is 15 amino acids. CDR3 loop: CASSLVGSGADTQYF. CDR3 sequence (DNA): TGTGCCAGCAGCTTAGTCGGTAGCGGGGCAGATACGCAGTATTTT.

A note on this clone: This CDR3 is also generated by other DNA sequences in the sample. The chain links TRBV15 to TRBJ2-3; D unclear. The V and J ends lost 0 bases and 2 bases respectively, with 3 bases between them. This CDR3 spans 13 amino acids. CDR1 and CDR2 (germline): LNHNV, YYDKDF (reference sequence). The DNA of the CDR3 is TGTGCCACCAGCAGAGACCTCACAGATACGCAGTATTTT. Its protein is CATSRDLTDTQYF.

This clone was found once. The V and J genes are TRBV23-1 and TRBJ2-1; TRBD1 matches at 8 bases. TRBV23-1 carries the ORF label, with uncertain function. With 5 bases clipped from V and 8 bases from J, the junction kept 8 bases outside the gene matches. CDR3 length: 14 residues. CDR3 protein: CASSSADREDEQFF. CDR3 DNA: TGCGCCAGCAGTTCGGCGGACAGGGAAGATGAGCAGTTCTTC.